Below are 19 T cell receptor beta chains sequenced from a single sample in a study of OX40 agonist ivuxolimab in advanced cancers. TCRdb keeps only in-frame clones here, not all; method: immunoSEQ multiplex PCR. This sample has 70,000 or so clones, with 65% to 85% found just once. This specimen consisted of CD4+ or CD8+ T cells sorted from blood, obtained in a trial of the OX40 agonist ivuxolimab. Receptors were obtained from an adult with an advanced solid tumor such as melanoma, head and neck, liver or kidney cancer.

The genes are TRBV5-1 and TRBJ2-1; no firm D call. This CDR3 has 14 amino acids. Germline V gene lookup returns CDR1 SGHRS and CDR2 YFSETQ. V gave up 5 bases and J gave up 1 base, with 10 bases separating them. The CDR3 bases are TGCGCCAGCAGATCCAGGAGTTCCTACAATGAGCAGTTCTTC. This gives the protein CASRSRSSYNEQFF. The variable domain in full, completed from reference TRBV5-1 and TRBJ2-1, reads KAGVTQTPRYLIKTRGQQVTLSCSPISGHRSVSWYQQTPGQGLQFLFEYFSETQRNKGNFPGRFSGRQFSNSRSEMNVSTLELGDSALYLCASRSRSSYNEQFFGPGTRLTVL.

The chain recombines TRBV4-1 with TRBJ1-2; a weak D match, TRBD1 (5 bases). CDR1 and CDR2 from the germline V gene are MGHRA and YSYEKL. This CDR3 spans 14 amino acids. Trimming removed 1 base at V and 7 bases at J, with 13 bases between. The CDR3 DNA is TGCGCCAGCAGCCAAGGGGGGGATAGGGGTGGCTACACCTTC. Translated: CASSQGGDRGGYTF.

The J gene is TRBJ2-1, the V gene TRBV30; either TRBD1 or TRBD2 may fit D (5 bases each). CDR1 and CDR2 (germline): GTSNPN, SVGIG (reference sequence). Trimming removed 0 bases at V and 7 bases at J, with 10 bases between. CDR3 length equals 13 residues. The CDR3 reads CAWSVRGWNEQFF. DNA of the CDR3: TGTGCCTGGAGTGTTCGGGGCTGGAATGAGCAGTTCTTC.

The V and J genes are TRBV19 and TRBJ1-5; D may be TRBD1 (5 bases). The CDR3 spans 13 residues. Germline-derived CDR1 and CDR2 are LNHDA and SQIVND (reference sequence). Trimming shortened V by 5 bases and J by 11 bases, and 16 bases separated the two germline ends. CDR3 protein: CASSVLFGGSQHF. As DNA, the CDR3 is TGTGCCAGTAGTGTCCTATTTGGGGGTTCCCAGCATTTT. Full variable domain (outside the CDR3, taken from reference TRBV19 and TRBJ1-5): DGGITQSPKYLFRKEGQNVTLSCEQNLNHDAMYWYRQDPGQGLRLIYYSQIVNDFQKGDIAEGYSVSREKKESFPLTVTSAQKNPTAFYLCASSVLFGGSQHFGDGTRLSIL.

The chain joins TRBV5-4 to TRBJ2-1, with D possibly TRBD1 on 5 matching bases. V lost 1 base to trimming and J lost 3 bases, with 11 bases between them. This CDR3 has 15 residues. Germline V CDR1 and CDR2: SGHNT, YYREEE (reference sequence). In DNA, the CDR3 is TGTGCCAGCAGCTTGATGGGGCATGTCTACAATGAGCAGTTCTTC. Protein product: CASSLMGHVYNEQFF.

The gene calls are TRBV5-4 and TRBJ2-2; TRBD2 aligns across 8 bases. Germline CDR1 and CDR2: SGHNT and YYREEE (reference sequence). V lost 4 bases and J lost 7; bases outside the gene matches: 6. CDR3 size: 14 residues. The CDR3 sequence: CASSPGGAGGELFF. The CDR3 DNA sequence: TGTGCCAGCAGCCCCGGGGGGGCCGGCGGGGAGCTGTTTTTT.

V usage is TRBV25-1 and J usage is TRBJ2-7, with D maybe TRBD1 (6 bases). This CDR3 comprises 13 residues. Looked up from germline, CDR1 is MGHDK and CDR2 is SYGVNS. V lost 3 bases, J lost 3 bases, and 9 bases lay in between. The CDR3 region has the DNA TGTGCCAGCAGTGACCGGGACAACTACGAGCAGTACTTC. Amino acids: CASSDRDNYEQYF.

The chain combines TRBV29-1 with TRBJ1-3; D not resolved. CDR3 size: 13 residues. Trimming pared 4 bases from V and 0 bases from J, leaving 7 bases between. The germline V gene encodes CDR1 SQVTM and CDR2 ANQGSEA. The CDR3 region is CSVVPPSGNTIYF. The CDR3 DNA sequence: TGCAGCGTTGTACCGCCCTCTGGAAACACCATATATTTT.

CDR3 in amino acids: CAWGAGRPSEQFF. The CDR3 nucleotides are TGTGCCTGGGGGGCCGGCAGGCCTAGTGAGCAGTTCTTC. The chain combines TRBV30 with TRBJ2-1, with D perhaps TRBD1 (5 bases). V shed 5 bases and J shed 9 bases, with 17 bases lying between them. The CDR3 loop spans 13 amino acids. Germline V lookup: CDR1 GTSNPN, CDR2 SVGIG (reference sequence).

CDR3 sequence (DNA): TGTGCCAGCAGTGACGAGGGAGTGGGCGCAGATACGCAGTATTTT. Its protein product is CASSDEGVGADTQYF. V is TRBV2 and J is TRBJ2-3; a weak D match, TRBD2 (5 bases). The CDR3 runs to 15 residues. Trimming took 3 bases from V and 4 from J, leaving 14 bases between them. Germline CDR1 and CDR2: SNHLY and FYNNEI.

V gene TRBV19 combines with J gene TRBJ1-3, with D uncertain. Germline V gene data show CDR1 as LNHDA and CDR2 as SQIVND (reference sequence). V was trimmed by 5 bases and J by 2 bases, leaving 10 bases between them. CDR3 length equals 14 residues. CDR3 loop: CASSGRMTGNTIYF. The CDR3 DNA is TGTGCCAGTAGTGGACGGATGACTGGAAACACCATATATTTT.

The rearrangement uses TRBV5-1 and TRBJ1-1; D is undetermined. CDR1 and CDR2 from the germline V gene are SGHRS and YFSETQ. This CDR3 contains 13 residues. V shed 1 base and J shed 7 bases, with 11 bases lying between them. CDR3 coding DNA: TGCGCCAGCAGCTTGCGTGGTGAGCTTGAAGCTTTCTTT. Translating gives CASSLRGELEAFF.

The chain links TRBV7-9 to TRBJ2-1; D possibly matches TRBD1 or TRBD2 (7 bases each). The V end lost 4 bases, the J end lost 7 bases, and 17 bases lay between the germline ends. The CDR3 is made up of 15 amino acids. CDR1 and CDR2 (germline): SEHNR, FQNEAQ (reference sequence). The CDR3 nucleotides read TGTGCCAGCAGCTCACCCAGGGGGGGGTATAATGAGCAGTTCTTC. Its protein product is CASSSPRGGYNEQFF.

The CDR3 coding sequence is TGTGCCAGCAGCCCGGTGGGGGGCTACGAGCAGTACTTC. It yields the protein CASSPVGGYEQYF. The chain is built from TRBV5-4 and TRBJ2-7; possible D gene TRBD2, 6 bases. V was shortened by 4 bases and J by 3 bases, with 11 bases between the two germline ends. This CDR3 has 13 residues. Germline V gene data show CDR1 as SGHNT and CDR2 as YYREEE (reference sequence).

The DNA of the CDR3 is TGTGCCAGCAGCGAAATAGCGGAGCTGTTTTTT. It specifies CASSEIAELFF. The V call is TRBV7-9, the J call TRBJ2-2; D unresolved. V lost 5 bases, J lost 10 bases, and 8 bases lay in between. The length of the CDR3 is 11 residues. CDR1 SEHNR and CDR2 FQNEAQ come from the germline V gene (reference sequence).

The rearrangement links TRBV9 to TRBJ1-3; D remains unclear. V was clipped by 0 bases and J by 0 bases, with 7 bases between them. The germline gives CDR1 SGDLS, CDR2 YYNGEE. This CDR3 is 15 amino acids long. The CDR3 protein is CASSVAADSGNTIYF. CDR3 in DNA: TGTGCCAGCAGCGTAGCAGCCGACTCTGGAAACACCATATATTTT.

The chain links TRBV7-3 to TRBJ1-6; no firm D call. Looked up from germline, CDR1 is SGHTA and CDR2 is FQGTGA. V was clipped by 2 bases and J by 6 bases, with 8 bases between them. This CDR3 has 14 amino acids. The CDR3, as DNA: TGTGCCAGCAGCTTACGCAGTTCTAATTCACCCCTCCACTTT. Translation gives CASSLRSSNSPLHF.

In DNA form, the CDR3 reads TGTGCCTGGAGTGGTGGGACTAGCGGGAGCACAGATACGCAGTATTTT. This translates into CAWSGGTSGSTDTQYF. The chain is built from TRBV30 and TRBJ2-3, with 12 bases matching TRBD2. J was trimmed by 0 bases and V by 1 base; bases with no gene match: 2. The CDR3 contains 16 residues. Germline CDR1 and CDR2: GTSNPN and SVGIG (reference sequence).

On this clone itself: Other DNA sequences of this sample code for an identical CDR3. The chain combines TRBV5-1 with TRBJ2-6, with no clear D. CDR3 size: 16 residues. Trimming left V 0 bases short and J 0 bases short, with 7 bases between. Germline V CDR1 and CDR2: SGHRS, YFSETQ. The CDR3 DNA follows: TGCGCCAGCAGCTTGGGTGGAGCCTCTGGGGCCAACGTCCTGACTTTC. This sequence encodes CASSLGGASGANVLTF.